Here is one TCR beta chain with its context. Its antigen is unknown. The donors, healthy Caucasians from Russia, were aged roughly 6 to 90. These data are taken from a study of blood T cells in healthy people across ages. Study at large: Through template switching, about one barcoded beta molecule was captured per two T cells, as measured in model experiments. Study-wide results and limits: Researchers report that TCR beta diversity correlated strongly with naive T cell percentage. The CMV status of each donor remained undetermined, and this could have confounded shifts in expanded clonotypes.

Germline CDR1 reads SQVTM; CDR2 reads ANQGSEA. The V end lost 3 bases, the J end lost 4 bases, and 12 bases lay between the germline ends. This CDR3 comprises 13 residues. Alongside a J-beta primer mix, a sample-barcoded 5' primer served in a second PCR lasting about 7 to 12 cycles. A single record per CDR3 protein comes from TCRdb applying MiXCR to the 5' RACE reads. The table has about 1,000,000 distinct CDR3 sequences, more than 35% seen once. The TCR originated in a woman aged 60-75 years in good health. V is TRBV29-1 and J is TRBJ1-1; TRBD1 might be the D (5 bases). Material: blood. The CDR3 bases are TGCAGCGTTGATCTGGGGCAGGGCACTGAAGCTTTCTTT. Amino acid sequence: CSVDLGQGTEAFF.